This TCR beta chain derives from a study of identical twins. V was clipped by 5 bases and J by 1 base, with 14 bases between them. Per the germline V gene, CDR1 is SGHRS and CDR2 is YFSETQ. The CDR3 is 15 residues long. MiXCR, run by TCRdb on the 5' RACE reads, gives a single entry per CDR3 protein. The sample has 450,000 to 650,000 distinct CDR3 sequences; about 16% are singletons. This clonotype turned up a few times. The same sample was also studied in work on yellow fever vaccine responses in identical twins.

J is TRBJ2-3 and V is TRBV5-1; a weak D match, TRBD2 (5 bases). The clonotype originates from a woman aged 18-30 years in good health. The sample taken for sequencing was CD4+ T cells sorted from blood. The CDR3 DNA is TGCGCCAGCAGGAGGACTCTGGACGGCACAGATACGCAGTATTTT. It yields the protein CASRRTLDGTDTQYF. Using reference TRBV5-1 and TRBJ2-3 for the parts outside the CDR3, the full variable domain is KAGVTQTPRYLIKTRGQQVTLSCSPISGHRSVSWYQQTPGQGLQFLFEYFSETQRNKGNFPGRFSGRQFSNSRSEMNVSTLELGDSALYLCASRRTLDGTDTQYFGPGTRLTVL.